The 5 T cell receptor beta chains below come from one sample, sequenced in a study of lymphopenia after photon versus proton radiotherapy. Here immunoSEQ multiplex PCR was the method, and the copy in TCRdb shows in-frame clones only, minus some. The sample lists about 30,000 clones, 90% occurring once. The sequencing here drew on peripheral blood, taken from a patient treated with photon-based radiotherapy. These receptors originate from a woman in her 50s with pancreatic cancer.

The V and J genes are TRBV18 and TRBJ1-3, with a possible D match to TRBD1 (5 bases). With 8 bases removed from V and 1 base from J, the gap between germline ends came to 15 bases. The CDR3 consists of 15 residues. Germline V lookup: CDR1 KGHSH, CDR2 LQKENI. This chain's CDR3 is CASHPTGLSGNTIYF. CDR3 sequence (DNA): TGTGCCAGCCACCCCACGGGGCTTTCTGGAAACACCATATATTTT. The entire variable domain, with the rest obtained from reference TRBV18 and TRBJ1-3, is as follows: NAGVMQNPRHLVRRRGQEARLRCSPMKGHSHVYWYRQLPEEGLKFMVYLQKENIIDESGMPKERFSAEFPKEGPSILRIQQVVRGDSAAYFCASHPTGLSGNTIYFGEGSWLTVV.

This clone was detected once. The J gene is TRBJ2-1, the V gene TRBV5-8; 7 positions match TRBD2. The V gene's germline CDR1 is SGHTS and CDR2 YDEGEE. Germline trimming cut 4 bases from V and 6 bases from J; bases unmatched to any gene: 10. The CDR3 loop spans 15 amino acids. In DNA form, the CDR3 reads TGTGCCAGCAGCCGCACGAGGCGGGAGAGCAATGAGCAGTTCTTC. Translation: CASSRTRRESNEQFF.

The chain uses TRBV19 and TRBJ1-5; tentative D call: TRBD1 (6 bases). The V end lost 6 bases, the J end lost 4 bases, and 16 bases lay between the germline ends. The CDR3 contains 15 residues. Germline lookup yields CDR1 LNHDA and CDR2 SQIVND (reference sequence). CDR3 amino acids: CASSRRGDTNQPQHF. The CDR3, as DNA: TGTGCCAGTAGCCGGCGGGGGGACACTAATCAGCCCCAGCATTTT. Complete variable domain (other parts from reference TRBV19 and TRBJ1-5): DGGITQSPKYLFRKEGQNVTLSCEQNLNHDAMYWYRQDPGQGLRLIYYSQIVNDFQKGDIAEGYSVSREKKESFPLTVTSAQKNPTAFYLCASSRRGDTNQPQHFGDGTRLSIL.

V and J are TRBV6-1 and TRBJ2-7; D remains ambiguous. The CDR3 has 13 amino acids. The germline V gene has CDR1 MNHNS and CDR2 SASEGT. Trimming removed 2 bases at V and 6 bases at J, with 11 bases between. CDR3 in DNA: TGTGCCAGCAGTGAACGGCTTCGGTCCGAGCAGTACTTC. It is translated as CASSERLRSEQYF.

The genes are TRBV5-1 and TRBJ2-5; 13 positions agree with TRBD2. V lost 5 bases to trimming and J lost 3 bases; unmatched junction nucleotides: 4. Germline V gene lookup returns CDR1 SGHRS and CDR2 YFSETQ. The CDR3 is made up of 15 amino acids. The CDR3 nucleotides are TGCGCCAGCAGGCCCGGGACTAGCGGGGAAGAGACCCAGTACTTC. It encodes CASRPGTSGEETQYF.